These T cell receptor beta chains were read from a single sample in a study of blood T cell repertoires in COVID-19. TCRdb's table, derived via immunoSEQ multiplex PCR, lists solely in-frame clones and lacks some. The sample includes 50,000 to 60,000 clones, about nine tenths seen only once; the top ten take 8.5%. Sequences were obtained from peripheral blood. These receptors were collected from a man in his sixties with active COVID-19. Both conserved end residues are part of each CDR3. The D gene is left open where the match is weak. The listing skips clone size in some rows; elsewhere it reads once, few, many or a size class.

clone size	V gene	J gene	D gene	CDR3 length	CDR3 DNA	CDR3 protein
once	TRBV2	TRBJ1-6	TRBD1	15	TGTGCCAGCAGTGCTCGTCAGGGGGAAAATTCACCCCTCCACTTT	CASSARQGENSPLHF
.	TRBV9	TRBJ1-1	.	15	TGTGCCAGCAGCCCGAAGGGACTGTCGAACGCTGAAGCTTTCTTT	CASSPKGLSNAEAFF
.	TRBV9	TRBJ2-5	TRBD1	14	TGTGCCAGCAGCGCGCCGGGACAGCAAGAGACCCAGTACTTC	CASSAPGQQETQYF
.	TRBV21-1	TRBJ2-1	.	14	TGTGCCAGCGGGAGGGCGGTATGCTACAATGAGCAGTTCTTC	CASGRAVCYNEQFF
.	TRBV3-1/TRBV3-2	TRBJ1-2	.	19	TGTGCCAGCAGCCAACGATACAGCCGGGACAAAGATACTAACTATGGCTACACCTTC	CASSQRYSRDKDTNYGYTF
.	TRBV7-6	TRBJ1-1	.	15	TGTGCCAGCAGCGACCCGACAGAGGTGAACACTGAAGCTTTCTTT	CASSDPTEVNTEAFF
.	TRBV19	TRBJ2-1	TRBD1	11	TGTGCCAGTAGTCGACAGGGGTGGTCGTTCTTC	CASSRQGWSFF
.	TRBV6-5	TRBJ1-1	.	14	TGTGCCAGCAGTTTCCTTGGGGGGGAGACTGAAGCTTTCTTT	CASSFLGGETEAFF
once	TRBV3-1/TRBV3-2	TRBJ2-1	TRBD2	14	TGTGCCAGCAAGGGCGGGGGCTCCTACAATGAGCAGTTCTTC	CASKGGGSYNEQFF
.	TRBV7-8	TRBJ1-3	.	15	TGTGCCAGCAGCTCCAGGGACTCTACTGGAAACACCATATATTTT	CASSSRDSTGNTIYF
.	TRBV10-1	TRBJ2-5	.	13	TGCGCCAGCAGTGAGGGCCCACAAGAGACCCAGTACTTC	CASSEGPQETQYF
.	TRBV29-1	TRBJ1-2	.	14	TGCAGCGTCCCCTCCCCGGGGAGCCCTAATGGCTACACCTTC	CSVPSPGSPNGYTF
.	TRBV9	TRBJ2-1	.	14	TGTGCCAGCAGCGTAGTAGGGACTTCAAATGAGCAGTTCTTC	CASSVVGTSNEQFF
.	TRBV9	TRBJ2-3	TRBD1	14	TGTGCCAGCAGTAAACAGGGGAGCACAGATACGCAGTATTTT	CASSKQGSTDTQYF
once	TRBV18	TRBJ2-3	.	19	TGTGCCAGCTCACCACCGCTAACAGACCCTGACTATAGCACAGATACGCAGTATTTT	CASSPPLTDPDYSTDTQYF
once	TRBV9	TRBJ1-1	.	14	TGTGCCAGCAGCGCGGGGGGGGAAAACACTGAAGCTTTCTTT	CASSAGGENTEAFF
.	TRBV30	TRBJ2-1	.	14	TGTGCATTCGGTAGGGGGAGAATCGACAATGAGCAGTTCTTC	CAFGRGRIDNEQFF
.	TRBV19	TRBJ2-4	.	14	TGTGCCAGTAGTATGCTGGAGTCCAAAAACATTCAGTACTTC	CASSMLESKNIQYF
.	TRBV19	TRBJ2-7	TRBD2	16	TGTGCCAGTAGTATATTTATGCCGGGAGGGACCTACGAGCAGTACTTC	CASSIFMPGGTYEQYF
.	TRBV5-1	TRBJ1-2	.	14	TGCGCCAGCAGCCAATACCGACAGAACTATGGCTACACCTTC	CASSQYRQNYGYTF
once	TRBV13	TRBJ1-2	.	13	TGTGCCAGCAGCGGGCGGGACGGCTATGGCTACACCTTC	CASSGRDGYGYTF
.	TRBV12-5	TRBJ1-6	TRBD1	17	TGTGCTAGTGGCTGGGTCCCGGGACAGGAGATAAACTCATCCCTCCACTTT	CASGWVPGQEINSSLHF
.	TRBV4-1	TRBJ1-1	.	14	TGCGCCAGCAGCCAAGTCTACGGGAACACTGAAGCTTTCTTT	CASSQVYGNTEAFF
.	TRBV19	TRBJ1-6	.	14	TGTGCCAGTAGTATACGCGGGGCTGACTCACCCCTCCACTTT	CASSIRGADSPLHF
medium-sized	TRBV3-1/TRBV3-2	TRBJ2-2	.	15	TGTGCCAGCAGCCCGTTGAGGGAGGACACCGGGGAGCTGTTTTTT	CASSPLREDTGELFF
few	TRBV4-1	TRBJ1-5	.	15	TGCGCCAGCAGCCAAGTCGAGAGAATCAATCAGCCCCAGCATTTT	CASSQVERINQPQHF
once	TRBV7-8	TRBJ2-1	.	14	TGTGCCAGCAGCTTATTCCCAGGGAGGAATGAGCAGTTCTTC	CASSLFPGRNEQFF
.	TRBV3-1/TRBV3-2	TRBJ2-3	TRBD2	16	TGTGCCAGCAGCCAAGATCCCAGCGGGGGCACAGATACGCAGTATTTT	CASSQDPSGGTDTQYF
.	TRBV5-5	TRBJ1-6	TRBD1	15	TGTGCCAGCAGCCTTGGGACAGGGTGGAATTCACCCCTCCACTTT	CASSLGTGWNSPLHF
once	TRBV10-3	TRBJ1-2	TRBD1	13	TGTGCCATCAGTGGACAGGGACATGACGGCTACACCTTC	CAISGQGHDGYTF
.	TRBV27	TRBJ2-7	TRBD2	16	TGTGCCAGCAGTCTAATCGGACTAGCGGGAGCCAACGAGCAGTACTTC	CASSLIGLAGANEQYF